The clone carrying this TCR beta chain came up a few times. Its antigen is as yet unknown. This record comes from a study of T-cell reconstitution after alpha-beta-depleted transplantation in children. Study outcomes and limitations: It was surviving recipient T cells and thymic progenitors that gave some patients high TCRbeta diversity at day 60. It was reported that alpha-beta T cells came from several hundred expanded graft clones (about two months after transplant). One year post-transplant, T-cell counts and diversity were largely derived from T cells produced anew.

The authors prepared the TCRbeta library with unique molecular identifiers. TCRdb ran MiXCR on the PCR reads and lists one entry per CDR3 protein. The data contain some 87,000 distinct CDR3 sequences, 15% of them singletons. The source was PBMCs, mostly from graft donor cells, collected 180 days after TCRalphabeta/CD19-depleted stem cell transplant. The receptor was derived from a male patient aged 2 to 10 who had a stem cell transplant for acute lymphoblastic leukemia, so the T cells may come from the graft donor.

The CDR3 is CASSPRHTPGETQYF. The DNA of the CDR3 is TGTGCCAGCAGCCCACGGCACACCCCGGGGGAGACCCAGTACTTC. The chain is built from TRBV12-3 or TRBV12-4 and TRBJ2-5, with D perhaps TRBD2 (5 bases). V lost 6 bases, J lost 5 bases, and 19 bases lay in between. The CDR3 totals 15 residues.